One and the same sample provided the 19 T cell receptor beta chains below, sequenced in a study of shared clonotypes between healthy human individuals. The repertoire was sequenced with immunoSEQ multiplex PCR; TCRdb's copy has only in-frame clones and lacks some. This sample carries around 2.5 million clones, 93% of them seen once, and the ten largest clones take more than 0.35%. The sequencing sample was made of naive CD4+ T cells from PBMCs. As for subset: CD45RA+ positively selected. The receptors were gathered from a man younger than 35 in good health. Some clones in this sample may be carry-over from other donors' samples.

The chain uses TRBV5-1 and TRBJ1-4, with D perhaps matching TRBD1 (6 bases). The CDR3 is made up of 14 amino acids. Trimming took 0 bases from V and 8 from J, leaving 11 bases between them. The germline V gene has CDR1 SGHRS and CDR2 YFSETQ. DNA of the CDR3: TGCGCCAGCAGCTTGGAACAGGGTGACGAAAAACTGTTTTTT. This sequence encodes CASSLEQGDEKLFF.

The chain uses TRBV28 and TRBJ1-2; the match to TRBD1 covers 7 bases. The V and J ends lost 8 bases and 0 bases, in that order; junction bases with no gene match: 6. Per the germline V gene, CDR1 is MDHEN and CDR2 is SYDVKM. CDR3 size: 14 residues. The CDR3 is CASGTVGANYGYTF. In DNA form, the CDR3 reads TGTGCCAGCGGGACAGTTGGAGCTAACTATGGCTACACCTTC.

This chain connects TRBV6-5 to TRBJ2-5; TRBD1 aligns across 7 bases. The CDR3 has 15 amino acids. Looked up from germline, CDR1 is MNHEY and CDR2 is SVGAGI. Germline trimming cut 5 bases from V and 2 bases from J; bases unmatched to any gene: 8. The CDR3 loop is CASSPAGTAQETQYF. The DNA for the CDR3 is TGTGCCAGCAGTCCTGCCGGGACAGCTCAAGAGACCCAGTACTTC.

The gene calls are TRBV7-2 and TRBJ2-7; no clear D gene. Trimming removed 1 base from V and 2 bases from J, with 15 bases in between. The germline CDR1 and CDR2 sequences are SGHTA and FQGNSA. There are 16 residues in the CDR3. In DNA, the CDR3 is TGTGCCAGCAGCTTAGTAGGCTACCCGCACACCTACGAGCAGTACTTC. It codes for CASSLVGYPHTYEQYF.

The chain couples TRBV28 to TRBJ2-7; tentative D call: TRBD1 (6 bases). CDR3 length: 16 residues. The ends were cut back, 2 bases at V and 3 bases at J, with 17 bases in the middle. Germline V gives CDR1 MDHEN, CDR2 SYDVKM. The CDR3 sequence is CASSLGQNHLGYEQYF. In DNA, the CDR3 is TGTGCCAGCAGTTTAGGACAGAATCACCTTGGCTACGAGCAGTACTTC.

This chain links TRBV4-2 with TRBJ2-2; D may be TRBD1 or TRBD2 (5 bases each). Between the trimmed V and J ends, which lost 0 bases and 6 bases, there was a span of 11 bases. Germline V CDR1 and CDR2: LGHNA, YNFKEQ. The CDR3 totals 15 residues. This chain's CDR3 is CASSQEGTPPGELFF. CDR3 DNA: TGTGCCAGCAGCCAAGAAGGGACCCCCCCCGGGGAGCTGTTTTTT.

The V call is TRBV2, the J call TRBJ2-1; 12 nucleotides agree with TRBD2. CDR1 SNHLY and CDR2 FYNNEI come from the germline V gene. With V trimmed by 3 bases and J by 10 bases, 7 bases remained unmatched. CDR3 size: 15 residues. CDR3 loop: CASSESSGRGWEQFF. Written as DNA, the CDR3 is TGTGCCAGCAGTGAGTCTAGCGGGAGGGGTTGGGAGCAGTTCTTC. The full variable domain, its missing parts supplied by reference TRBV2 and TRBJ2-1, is EPEVTQTPSHQVTQMGQEVILRCVPISNHLYFYWYRQILGQKVEFLVSFYNNEISEKSEIFDDQFSVERPDGSNFTLKIRSTKLEDSAMYFCASSESSGRGWEQFFGPGTRLTVL.

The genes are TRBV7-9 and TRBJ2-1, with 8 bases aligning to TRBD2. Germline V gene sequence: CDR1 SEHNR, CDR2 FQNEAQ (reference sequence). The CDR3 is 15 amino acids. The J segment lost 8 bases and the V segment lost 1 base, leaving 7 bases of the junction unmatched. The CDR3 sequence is CASSLVGTSGDEQFF. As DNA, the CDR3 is TGTGCCAGCAGCTTAGTTGGTACTAGCGGCGATGAGCAGTTCTTC.

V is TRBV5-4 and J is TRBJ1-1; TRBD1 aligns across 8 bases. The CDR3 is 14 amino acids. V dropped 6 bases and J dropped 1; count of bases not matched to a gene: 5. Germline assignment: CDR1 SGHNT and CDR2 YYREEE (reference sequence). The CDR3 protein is CASIGGTGNTEAFF. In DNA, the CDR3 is TGTGCCAGCATTGGGGGGACAGGGAACACTGAAGCTTTCTTT.

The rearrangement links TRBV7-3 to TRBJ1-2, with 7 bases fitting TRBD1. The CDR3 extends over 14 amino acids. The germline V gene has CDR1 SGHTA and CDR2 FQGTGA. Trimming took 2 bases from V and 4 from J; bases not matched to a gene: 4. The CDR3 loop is CASSLEGAIYGYTF. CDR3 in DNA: TGTGCCAGCAGCTTAGAGGGGGCCATCTATGGCTACACCTTC.

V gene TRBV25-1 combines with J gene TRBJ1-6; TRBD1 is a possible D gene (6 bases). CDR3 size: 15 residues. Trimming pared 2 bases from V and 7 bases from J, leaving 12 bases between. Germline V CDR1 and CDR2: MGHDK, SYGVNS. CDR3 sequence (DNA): TGTGCCAGCAGTGAAGTCGGGGGCCAAAATTCACCCCTCCACTTT. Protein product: CASSEVGGQNSPLHF.

The CDR3 DNA reads as TGTGCCAGCAGCGTATTAGGAGGGGATCAGCCCCAGCATTTT. Translated: CASSVLGGDQPQHF. The chain joins TRBV9 to TRBJ1-5; maybe TRBD1 (5 bases). CDR1 is SGDLS and CDR2 is YYNGEE in the germline V gene. Trimming took 1 base from V and 5 from J, leaving 10 bases between them. The CDR3 loop spans 14 amino acids.

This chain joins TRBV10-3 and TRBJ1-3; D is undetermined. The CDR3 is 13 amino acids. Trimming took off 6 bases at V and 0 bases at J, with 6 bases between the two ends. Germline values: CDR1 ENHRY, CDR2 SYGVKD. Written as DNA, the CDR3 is TGTGCCATCAGGCTGAGCTCTGGAAACACCATATATTTT. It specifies CAIRLSSGNTIYF.

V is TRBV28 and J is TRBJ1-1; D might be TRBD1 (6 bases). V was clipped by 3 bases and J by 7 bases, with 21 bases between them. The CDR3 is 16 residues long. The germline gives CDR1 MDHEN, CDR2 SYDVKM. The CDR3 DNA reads TGTGCCAGCAGTTTGGGGAGGGTCAGGGGCCTCATTGAAGCTTTCTTT. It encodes CASSLGRVRGLIEAFF.

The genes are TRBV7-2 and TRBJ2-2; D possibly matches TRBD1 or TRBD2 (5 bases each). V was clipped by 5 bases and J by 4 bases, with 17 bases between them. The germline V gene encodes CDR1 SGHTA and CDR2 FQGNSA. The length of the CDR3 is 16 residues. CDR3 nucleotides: TGTGCCAGCAGCGCCGGGACCACGCCCGCCACCGGGGAGCTGTTTTTT. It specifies CASSAGTTPATGELFF.

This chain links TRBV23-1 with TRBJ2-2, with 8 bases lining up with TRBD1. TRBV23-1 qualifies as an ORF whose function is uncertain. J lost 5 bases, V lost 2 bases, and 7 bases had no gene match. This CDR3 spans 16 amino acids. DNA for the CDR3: TGCGCCAGCAGTCAACCGGGACAGGTGGTAACCGGGGAGCTGTTTTTT. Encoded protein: CASSQPGQVVTGELFF.

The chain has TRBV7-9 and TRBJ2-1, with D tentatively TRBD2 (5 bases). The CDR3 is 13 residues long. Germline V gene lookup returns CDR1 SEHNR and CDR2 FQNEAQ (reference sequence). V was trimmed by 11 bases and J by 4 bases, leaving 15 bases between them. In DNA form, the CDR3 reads TGTGCCGGAAGAGCGGACTCGTACAATGAGCAGTTCTTC. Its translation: CAGRADSYNEQFF.

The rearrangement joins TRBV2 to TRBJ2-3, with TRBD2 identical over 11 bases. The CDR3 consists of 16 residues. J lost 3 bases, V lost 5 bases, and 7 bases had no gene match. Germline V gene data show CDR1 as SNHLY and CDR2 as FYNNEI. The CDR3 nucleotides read TGTGCCAGCAGTACTACTAGCGGGAGAATTACAGATACGCAGTATTTT. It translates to CASSTTSGRITDTQYF.

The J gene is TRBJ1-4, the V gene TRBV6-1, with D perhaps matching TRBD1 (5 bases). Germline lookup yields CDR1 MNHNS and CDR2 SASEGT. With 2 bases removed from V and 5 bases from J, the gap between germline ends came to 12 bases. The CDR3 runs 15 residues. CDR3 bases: TGTGCCAGCAGTGAACTTGGGACGGTGAATGAAAAACTGTTTTTT. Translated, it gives CASSELGTVNEKLFF.